These 3 T cell receptor beta chains were all obtained from the same sample, sequenced in a study of T cells expressing NK-cell markers. TCRdb re-analyzed the 5' RACE reads; it lists each CDR3 protein once, without DNA. The sample has more than 400,000 distinct CDR3 sequences; the top ten hold about 7.3%. The sample consisted of blood T cells: a sorted CD56 or NKG2C T cell subset, CD4+ or CD8+ T cells, or bulk PBMC T cells (not recorded which). The receptors here all came from a woman between 18 and 75 years old in good health.

J is TRBJ1-4 and V is TRBV20-1; with no DNA, the TCRdb D assignment of TRBD1 cannot be verified. The CDR3 totals 15 residues. Germline-derived CDR1 and CDR2 are DFQATT and SNEGSKA (reference sequence). The CDR3 here is CSASHPDGGNEKLFF.

This sequence joins TRBV27 and TRBJ2-1; TCRdb's D call, TRBD2, is unchecked because there is no DNA. CDR1 MNHEY and CDR2 SMNVEV come from the germline V gene (reference sequence). The CDR3 extends over 19 amino acids. CDR3 sequence reads: CASSLSGTSGMSSYNEQFF.

V is TRBV20-1 and J is TRBJ2-3; no DNA is available, so the TRBD2 call from TCRdb remains unchecked. The V gene's germline CDR1 is DFQATT and CDR2 SNEGSKA (reference sequence). The CDR3 runs 16 residues. CDR3 region: CSARGGVSGGADTQYF.